This T cell receptor (beta chain) emerged from a study of blood T cell repertoires in COVID-19. Germline V CDR1 and CDR2: SGHTA, FQGNSA. Trimming shortened V by 0 bases and J by 0 bases, and 7 bases separated the two germline ends. The CDR3 length is 15 residues. The assay was immunoSEQ multiplex PCR, and TCRdb's table has in-frame clones only and misses some. The data contain approximately 330,000 clones, 87% of them singletons. Input material: peripheral blood. This sequence originates from a man aged 30 to 39 with COVID-19, enrolled during active disease. This chain connects TRBV7-2 to TRBJ2-3; D is possibly TRBD2 (6 bases). This chain's CDR3 is CASSLAGLSTDTQYF. The CDR3 DNA reads TGTGCCAGCAGCTTAGCGGGACTTAGCACAGATACGCAGTATTTT.